This passage covers 4 T cell receptor beta chains from one sample sequenced in a study of T-cell reconstitution after alpha-beta-depleted transplantation in children. A TCRbeta library incorporating unique molecular identifiers was prepared. TCRdb re-called the PCR reads through MiXCR, storing one row per CDR3 protein. The table lists around 960,000 distinct CDR3 sequences, about 26% of them singletons. The sample consisted of PBMCs, mostly from graft donor cells, taken 360 days after TCRalphabeta/CD19-depleted stem cell transplant. All receptors come from a boy younger than two who had a stem cell transplant for SCID, so the T cells may come from the graft donor.

This clonotype was counted at least ten times. The V call is TRBV6-5, the J call TRBJ2-7; 9 nucleotides match TRBD1. Germline CDR1 MNHEY, CDR2 SVGAGI. V lost 4 bases and J lost 2; bases outside the gene matches: 6. The CDR3 extends over 15 amino acids. CDR3 sequence (DNA): TGTGCCAGCAGTTGGACAGGGGAGGAGGCCTACGAGCAGTACTTC. Encoded protein: CASSWTGEEAYEQYF.

The sample holds a few counts of this clonotype. The chain carries TRBV29-1 and TRBJ2-5, with D unclear. The CDR3 runs 12 residues. V was shortened by 4 bases and J by 2 bases, with 8 bases between the two germline ends. Germline V gives CDR1 SQVTM, CDR2 ANQGSEA. CDR3 amino acids: CSVAPEQETQYF. The CDR3 nucleotides read TGCAGCGTTGCGCCCGAACAAGAGACCCAGTACTTC.

This clonotype was seen a handful of times. V and J are TRBV12-3 or TRBV12-4 and TRBJ2-3, with TRBD1 as a possible D gene (6 bases). V shed 5 bases and J shed 5 bases, with 23 bases lying between them. The CDR3 contains 17 residues. CDR3 residues: CASSVFRGSGTRDTQYF. The CDR3 DNA follows: TGTGCCAGCAGTGTCTTCAGGGGATCGGGCACACGAGATACGCAGTATTTT.

Note on this clonotype: One junction end does not reproduce the germline sequence, and a read error may be involved. This chain links TRBV28 with TRBJ1-6; D is possibly TRBD1 (5 bases). Looked up from germline, CDR1 is MDHEN and CDR2 is SYDVKM. The CDR3 is 14 residues long. The CDR3 reads CAGRDLEYNSPLHF. In nucleotides, the CDR3 is TGTGCCGGCAGGGATTTGGAGTATAATTCACCCCTCCACTTT. The variable domain in full, completed from reference TRBV28 and TRBJ1-6, reads DVKVTQSSRYLVKRTGEKVFLECVQDMDHENMFWYRQDPGLGLRLIYFSYDVKMKEKGDIPEGYSVSREKKERFSLILESASTNQTSMYLCAGRDLEYNSPLHFGNGTRLTVT.